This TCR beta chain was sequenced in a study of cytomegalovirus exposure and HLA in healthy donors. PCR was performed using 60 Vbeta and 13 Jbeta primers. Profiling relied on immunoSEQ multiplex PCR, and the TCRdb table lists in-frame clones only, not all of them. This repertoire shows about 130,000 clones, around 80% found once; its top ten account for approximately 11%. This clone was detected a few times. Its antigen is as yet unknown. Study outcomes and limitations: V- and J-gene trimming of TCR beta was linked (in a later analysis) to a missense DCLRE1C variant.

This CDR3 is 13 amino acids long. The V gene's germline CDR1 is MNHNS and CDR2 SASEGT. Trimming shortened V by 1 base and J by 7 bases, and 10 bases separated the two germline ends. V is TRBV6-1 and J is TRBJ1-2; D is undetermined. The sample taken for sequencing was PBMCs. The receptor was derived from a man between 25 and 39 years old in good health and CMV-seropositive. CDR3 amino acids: CASSEGRFSGYTF. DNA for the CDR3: TGTGCCAGCAGTGAAGGCCGCTTCAGTGGCTACACCTTC.